This TCR beta chain was sequenced for a study of cytomegalovirus exposure and HLA in healthy donors. Germline CDR1 reads MNHEY; CDR2 reads SMNVEV (reference sequence). This CDR3 contains 15 residues. Losses at the gene ends were 9 bases for V and 10 bases for J; bases not matched to a gene: 17. PCR used 60 Vbeta primers and 13 Jbeta primers. Repertoires were generated with immunoSEQ multiplex PCR, while TCRdb's copy carries only in-frame clones and drops some. The data contain 94,000 or so clones, 70% to 85% of them singletons. Regarding the study as a whole: Using a false discovery rate of 0.05, a later analysis showed that some 16,000 TCR beta sequences were associated with HLA alleles. Among immune exposure information, only CMV serostatus was available.

To note about this clone: The antigen is not known.

V gene TRBV27 combines with J gene TRBJ2-1, with 8 bases fitting TRBD2. The source is a man in his 60s in good health and CMV-seronegative. The sample was PBMCs. CDR3 sequence: CASGSSGGPYREQFF. The CDR3 DNA sequence: TGTGCCAGTGGATCCAGCGGGGGCCCATACAGGGAGCAGTTCTTC.